This T cell receptor beta chain was captured by sequencing in a study of cytomegalovirus exposure and HLA in healthy donors. It was with 60 Vbeta and 13 Jbeta primers that the PCR ran. Assay used: immunoSEQ multiplex PCR; TCRdb lists only in-frame clones, some missing. Here the sample table reports about 140,000 clones. Germline V gene sequence: CDR1 WNHNN, CDR2 SYGVQD (reference sequence). The CDR3 runs to 17 residues. V dropped 4 bases and J dropped 2; count of bases not matched to a gene: 11. This sequence joins TRBV10-1 and TRBJ1-5; 7 bases agree with TRBD1. The receptor was isolated from a young woman in good health and CMV-seronegative. Sequencing input: PBMCs. CDR3: CASSGDGTAGRNQPQHF. In DNA, the CDR3 is TGCGCCAGCAGTGGGGATGGGACAGCCGGTCGCAATCAGCCCCAGCATTTT.